This entry concerns a single T cell receptor beta chain. The primer mix had 60 Vbeta and 13 Jbeta primers. Libraries were prepared by immunoSEQ multiplex PCR; TCRdb keeps only in-frame clonotypes and omits some of them. The data hold more than 80,000 clones, with 65% to 85% observed a single time. This specimen belongs to a study of cytomegalovirus exposure and HLA in healthy donors. Germline CDR1 reads SQVTM; CDR2 reads ANQGSEA. This CDR3 comprises 13 residues. V was shortened by 3 bases and J by 4 bases, with 9 bases between the two germline ends. This receptor was taken from a woman in her 70s in good health and CMV-seropositive. The V gene is TRBV29-1, the J gene TRBJ1-4; D remains ambiguous. The source material was PBMCs. Here the CDR3 reads CSVDVGSNEKLFF. The CDR3 nucleotides read TGCAGCGTTGACGTCGGGAGTAATGAAAAACTGTTTTTT.